A selection of T cell receptor beta chains follows, all from one sample in a study of blood T cells in healthy people across ages. From the 5' RACE reads, TCRdb called clonotypes with MiXCR, one entry per CDR3 protein. The sample lists 1.5 million to 2 million distinct CDR3 sequences; approximately 28% were seen once. Sequencing was carried out using blood. These receptors all stem from a woman in her 30s in good health. The CDR3 runs from the conserved cysteine through the conserved F or W. The D gene is left open where the match is weak. Expanded clones get a size class; other rows say once, few or many, or leave the size out.

>TRBJ1-2|NA|TRBV6-6|NA
TGTGCCAGCAGCGACCCAGTTACCAGCTATGGCTACACCTTC
CASSDPVTSYGYTF
>TRBJ2-1|NA|TRBV24-1|NA
TGTGCCACCAGTGATCGTCGGGGGCAAAGCAGTTTTTTCCATGAGCAGTTCTTC
CATSDRRGQSSFFHEQFF
>TRBJ2-1|NA|TRBV5-1|few
TGCGCCAGCAGTTATGGGGGAGAGGGGAATGAGCAGTTCTTC
CASSYGGEGNEQFF
>TRBJ2-1|TRBD2|TRBV12-3/TRBV12-4|few
TGTGCCAGCAGTTTAGCGCTTCTAGCGGGGGGATTGATGCAGTTCTTC
CASSLALLAGGLMQFF
>TRBJ1-3|NA|TRBV7-3|NA
TGTGCCAGCAGCATTCCCGGGTTCGCGGTCTCTGGAAACACCATATATTTT
CASSIPGFAVSGNTIYF
>TRBJ2-7|TRBD1|TRBV7-2|many
TGTGCCAGCAGCTTAGGGGGACAGACTCTAGGCGAGCAGTACTTC
CASSLGGQTLGEQYF
>TRBJ2-3|TRBD2|TRBV29-1|NA
TGCAGCGTATCCGGGGTAGCGGGAGGCCCACAGAGCACAGATACGCAGTATTTT
CSVSGVAGGPQSTDTQYF
>TRBJ2-3|TRBD2|TRBV3-1|NA
TGTGCCAGCAGCCACGGGACTAGCGGGGGCCTAGCGTATTTT
CASSHGTSGGLAYF
>TRBJ2-6|NA|TRBV14|NA
TGTGCCAGCAGCTTCCAGGGGGGGTTGAGCTCTGGGGCCAACGTCCTGACTTTC
CASSFQGGLSSGANVLTF
>TRBJ2-1|TRBD1|TRBV2|few
TGTGCTAGCAGACAGGGGGCCAGAAGTGAGCAGTTCTTC
CASRQGARSEQFF
>TRBJ2-5|TRBD1|TRBV6-1|many
TGTGCCAGCAAACACTCGGACAGGGGTGGCCAAGAGACCCAGTACTTC
CASKHSDRGGQETQYF
>TRBJ2-5|NA|TRBV4-1|many
TGCGCCAGCAGCCAATTTTTACAAGAGACCCAGTACTTC
CASSQFLQETQYF
>TRBJ2-1|TRBD2|TRBV18|few
TGTGCCAGCTCCCCCCGCGGGGGGCTTAGCTCCTACAATGAGCAGTTCTTC
CASSPRGGLSSYNEQFF
>TRBJ2-1|NA|TRBV10-3|NA
TGTGCCATCAGTGTCGGGGACCGGGAATACAATGAGCAGTTCTTC
CAISVGDREYNEQFF
>TRBJ1-2|TRBD1|TRBV7-2|NA
TGTGCCAGCAGCATAAACAGGGGGCGCGATGGCTACACCTTC
CASSINRGRDGYTF
>TRBJ1-5|NA|TRBV7-9|few
TGTGCCAGCAGCATCCCAGGCTGGCCCCAGCATTTT
CASSIPGWPQHF
>TRBJ2-5|NA|TRBV2|NA
TGTGCCAGCAGATCCCACAGCCAAGAGACCCAGTACTTC
CASRSHSQETQYF
>TRBJ2-1|TRBD2|TRBV28|NA
TGTACCAACAGTTCCTCCCCGGGGAGCGGGGGGTCCTACAATGAGCAGTTCTTC
CTNSSSPGSGGSYNEQFF
>TRBJ1-2|NA|TRBV7-9|few
TGTGCCAGCAGCCCCGAAGGGCTGCAGGGGGGCTACACCTTC
CASSPEGLQGGYTF
>TRBJ2-5|TRBD2|TRBV7-2|NA
TGTGCCAGCAGCCCCCCCGGCGGGAGAGTAGAGACCCAGTACTTC
CASSPPGGRVETQYF
>TRBJ2-1|NA|TRBV29-1|many
TGCAGCGTTCCCCGGGACAAGTCCTACAATGAGCAGTTCTTC
CSVPRDKSYNEQFF
>TRBJ2-1|NA|TRBV10-3|few
TGTGCCATCAGTGAGTCGTTAGGCAGGAGACAAGAGACCCCGTTCTTC
CAISESLGRRQETPFF
>TRBJ2-7|TRBD1|TRBV5-1|NA
TGCGCCAGCTTCTTTGGGACAGGGAGATACGAGCAGTACTTC
CASFFGTGRYEQYF
>TRBJ2-1|NA|TRBV12-3/TRBV12-4|NA
TGTGCCAGCATCACAGGGAGCTCCTACAATGAGCAGTTCTTC
CASITGSSYNEQFF
>TRBJ2-1|NA|TRBV5-1|many
TGCGCCAGCAGCTCGATACGGGGTGAGCAGTTCTTC
CASSSIRGEQFF
>TRBJ2-1|TRBD1|TRBV6-7|few
TGTGCCAGTCCCCGGGGACAGGGGGCGGGTGAGCAGTTCTTC
CASPRGQGAGEQFF
>TRBJ2-1|TRBD1|TRBV6-6|many
TGTGCCAGCAGCTGGAGGCCGGGAGAAGGGGACAGGAATGAGCAGTTCTTC
CASSWRPGEGDRNEQFF
>TRBJ2-1|NA|TRBV29-1|NA
TGCAGCTTCCAGATCGCCGGAGTAAACAATGAGCAGTTCTTC
CSFQIAGVNNEQFF
>TRBJ2-2|NA|TRBV9|NA
TGTGCCAGCAGCGTAGAGCGGAGGTCCGGGGAGCTGTTTTTT
CASSVERRSGELFF
>TRBJ2-5|TRBD2|TRBV6-6|NA
TGTGCCAGCAGTTACTCAGCGGGAAGGAAAGAGACCCAGTACTTC
CASSYSAGRKETQYF
>TRBJ2-6|NA|TRBV6-2/TRBV6-3|few
TGTGCCAGCATCGCGAACTCTGGGGCCAACGTCCTGACTTTC
CASIANSGANVLTF
>TRBJ2-7|NA|TRBV7-9|many
TGTGCCAGCAGCCCAACTGAATCCTACGAGCAGTACTTC
CASSPTESYEQYF
>TRBJ1-1|TRBD1|TRBV29-1|NA
TGCAGCGTTGAAGATTCAGGGGGTCGGGCTGAAGCTTTCTTT
CSVEDSGGRAEAFF
>TRBJ1-2|NA|TRBV2|NA
TGTGCCAGCTTTTCCGGGGCAGGAAACTATGGCTACACCTTC
CASFSGAGNYGYTF
>TRBJ2-7|NA|TRBV20-1|NA
TGCAATGCTAGGGGGGAAGCTGCGGGACCTACCTACGAGCAGTACTTC
CNARGEAAGPTYEQYF
>TRBJ2-7|TRBD1|TRBV5-5|NA
TGTGCCGGCAGCACCCGACAGGGGAGCCCCTACGAGCAGTACTTC
CAGSTRQGSPYEQYF
>TRBJ2-1|NA|TRBV6-6|many
TGTGCCAGCAGTTCGCGAGGGCTCAATGAGCAGTTCTTC
CASSSRGLNEQFF
>TRBJ2-7|TRBD1|TRBV6-6|NA
TGTGCCAGCAGTTGGGGGGGACAGGGGGCATACGAGCAGGACTTC
CASSWGGQGAYEQDF
>TRBJ2-2|NA|TRBV11-2|NA
TGTGCCAGCAGCCCCAAGGTCCCAGAACGGCCCGGGGAGCTGTTTTTT
CASSPKVPERPGELFF
>TRBJ2-5|NA|TRBV6-5|few
TGTGCCAGCATTGCGAGGGGGACCCAGTACTTC
CASIARGTQYF
>TRBJ1-6|NA|TRBV5-1|few
TGCGCCAGCAGCTTGTCGACACCTGGGGATTCACCCCTCCACTTT
CASSLSTPGDSPLHF
>TRBJ1-5|TRBD1|TRBV29-1|NA
TGCAGCGTCCGGACAGGGAGAGATCAGCCCCAGCATTTT
CSVRTGRDQPQHF
>TRBJ2-7|NA|TRBV6-5|NA
TGTGCCAGCAGTTACTCGGGGGCGGCCGAGCAGTACTTC
CASSYSGAAEQYF
>TRBJ2-5|TRBD2|TRBV10-3|many
TGTGCCATCAGTGGTGACGGGACTAGCGGGAGTAAGGGAAGAGAGACCCAGTACTTC
CAISGDGTSGSKGRETQYF
>TRBJ2-3|NA|TRBV6-2/TRBV6-3|NA
TGTGCCAGCAGTTGGACAGAGATTGGAGATACGCAGTATTTT
CASSWTEIGDTQYF
>TRBJ2-7|TRBD1|TRBV12-3/TRBV12-4|NA
TGTGCCGGCAGTCCTGGGACAGGGTACGTTGAGCAGTACTTC
CAGSPGTGYVEQYF
>TRBJ2-1|NA|TRBV28|many
TGTGCCAGCAGTTTGGGCAGGGGGACTTACAATGAGCAGTTCTTC
CASSLGRGTYNEQFF
>TRBJ2-1|TRBD2|TRBV7-2|NA
TGTGCCAGCAGCTTAGCCCCTAGCGGGGGGGGCGGCAATGAGCAGTTCTTC
CASSLAPSGGGGNEQFF
>TRBJ2-6|TRBD1|TRBV5-1|many
TGCGCCAGCAGCTTTCCGCGGACAGGAGGACGGAATGGGGCCAACGTCCTGACTTTC
CASSFPRTGGRNGANVLTF
>TRBJ2-1|TRBD2|TRBV20-1|few
TGCAGTGCTCCAGCGGGGACTAGCGGTTACAATGAGCAGTTCTTC
CSAPAGTSGYNEQFF
>TRBJ2-7|NA|TRBV5-1|NA
TGCGCCAGCAGCTCCACAGACAAAAATCCCTACGAGCAGTACTTC
CASSSTDKNPYEQYF
>TRBJ2-1|NA|TRBV24-1|once
TGTGCCACCATGGGGAGTAGACTCCCGAGGATTGAGCAGTTCTTC
CATMGSRLPRIEQFF